The entry below describes one TCR beta chain. The CDR3 covers 15 residues. Trimming took off 4 bases at V and 3 bases at J, with 15 bases between the two ends. Germline V gene sequence: CDR1 LGHNA, CDR2 YSLEER. The data are from a study of blood T cell repertoires in COVID-19. Turning to the study itself: COVID-19 samples collected from the United States, Italy and Spain covered acute and convalescent phases. Sample material is recorded as cDNA or gDNA derived from T cells, B-cell-depleted T cells, or PBMCs.

As processed by the authors: The authors estimated nucleated cell counts from reference gene primer amplification. Sequencing was performed with immunoSEQ multiplex PCR; in TCRdb, only in-frame clones are kept and a portion is missing. That table supplies the V and J calls and clone size; D and trimming were determined from the DNA. Here the sample spans 130,000 to 150,000 clones, around 84% being singletons. This receptor was identified in a human donor with acute or convalescent COVID-19. The donor label of this sample is uncertain. The sample comprised peripheral blood. The gene calls are TRBV4-3 and TRBJ2-5, with TRBD1 as a possible D gene (6 bases). CDR3 region: CASSRLGNREETQYF. The CDR3 bases are TGCGCCAGCAGCCGCCTGGGGAACAGGGAAGAGACCCAGTACTTC.